The text below deals with one T cell receptor (beta chain). 13 Jbeta primers and 60 Vbeta primers were used for the PCR. Authors' methods: The count from a later analysis was about 80 million unique TCR beta chains, roughly 11 million of them shared. The data were produced by immunoSEQ multiplex PCR, yet TCRdb's version contains in-frame clones alone and is incomplete. The DNA was the basis for D and trimming; V, J and clone size are from that table. This sample's table has around 60,000 clones. The germline V gene has CDR1 SNHLY and CDR2 FYNNEI. Trimming removed 3 bases at V and 2 bases at J, with 14 bases between. This CDR3 has 15 amino acids. This entry comes from a study of cytomegalovirus exposure and HLA in healthy donors.

This TCR derives from a man aged 25 to 40 in good health and CMV-seropositive. The chain recombines TRBV2 with TRBJ2-7; no definite D call. The source material was PBMCs. The CDR3 spells CASSDPGKNAYEQYF. For the CDR3, the DNA is TGTGCCAGCAGTGATCCAGGCAAGAACGCCTACGAGCAGTACTTC.